The source of this T cell receptor (beta chain) is a study of control samples from healthy donors and cancer patients. Looked up from germline, CDR1 is ENHRY and CDR2 is SYGVKD. The CDR3 runs to 14 residues. Trimming shortened V by 5 bases and J by 6 bases, and 14 bases separated the two germline ends. The repertoire was sequenced with immunoSEQ multiplex PCR; TCRdb's copy has only in-frame clones and lacks some. This repertoire shows 84,000 or so clones, 91% found once; its top ten account for approximately 14%. The sequenced material came from blood. The sequence derives from a man aged 25-40 years in good health. The chain carries TRBV10-3 and TRBJ2-1; the D gene is possibly TRBD2 (7 bases). The CDR3 region is CAISSREGGNEQFF. The CDR3 region has the DNA TGTGCCATCAGTTCGAGGGAGGGGGGCAATGAGCAGTTCTTC.